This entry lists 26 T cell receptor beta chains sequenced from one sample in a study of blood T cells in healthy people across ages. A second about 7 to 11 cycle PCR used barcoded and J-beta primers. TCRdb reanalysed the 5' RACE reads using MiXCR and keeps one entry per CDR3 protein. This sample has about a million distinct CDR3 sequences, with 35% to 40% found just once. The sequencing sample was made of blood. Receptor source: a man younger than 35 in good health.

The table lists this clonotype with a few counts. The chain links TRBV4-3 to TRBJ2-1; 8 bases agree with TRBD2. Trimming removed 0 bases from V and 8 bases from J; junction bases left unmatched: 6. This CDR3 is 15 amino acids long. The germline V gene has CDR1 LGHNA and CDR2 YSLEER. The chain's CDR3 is CASSQDSGGRDEQFF. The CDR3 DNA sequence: TGCGCCAGCAGCCAAGATTCGGGGGGGAGGGATGAGCAGTTCTTC.

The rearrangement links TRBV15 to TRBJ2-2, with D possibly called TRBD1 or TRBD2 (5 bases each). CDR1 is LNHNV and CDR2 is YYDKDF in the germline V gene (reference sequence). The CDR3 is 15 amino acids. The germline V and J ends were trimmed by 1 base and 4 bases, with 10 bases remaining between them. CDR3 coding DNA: TGTGCCACCAGCAGAGGAGGGGTAGGCACCGGGGAGCTGTTTTTT. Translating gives CATSRGGVGTGELFF.

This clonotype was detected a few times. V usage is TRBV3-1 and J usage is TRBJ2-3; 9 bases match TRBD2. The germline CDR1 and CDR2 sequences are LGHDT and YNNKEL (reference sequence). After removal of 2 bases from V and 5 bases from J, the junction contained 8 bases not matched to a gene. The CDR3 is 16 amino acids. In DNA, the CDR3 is TGTGCCAGCAGCCAATACGGCGGGGGGGCGTTAGATACGCAGTATTTT. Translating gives CASSQYGGGALDTQYF.

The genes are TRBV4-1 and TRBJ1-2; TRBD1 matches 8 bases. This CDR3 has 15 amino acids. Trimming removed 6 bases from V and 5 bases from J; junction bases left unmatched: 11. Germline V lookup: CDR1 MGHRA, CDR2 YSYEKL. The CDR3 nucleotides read TGCGCCAGCAGAGACGGACAGGGAAAGAAGTATGGCTACACCTTC. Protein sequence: CASRDGQGKKYGYTF.

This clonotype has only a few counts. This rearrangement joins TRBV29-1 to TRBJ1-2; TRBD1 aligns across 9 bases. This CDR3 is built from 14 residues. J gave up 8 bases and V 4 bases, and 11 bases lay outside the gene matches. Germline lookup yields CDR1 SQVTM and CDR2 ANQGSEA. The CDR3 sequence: CSVAGTGTLEGYTF. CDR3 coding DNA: TGCAGCGTTGCCGGGACAGGGACTTTGGAGGGCTACACCTTC.

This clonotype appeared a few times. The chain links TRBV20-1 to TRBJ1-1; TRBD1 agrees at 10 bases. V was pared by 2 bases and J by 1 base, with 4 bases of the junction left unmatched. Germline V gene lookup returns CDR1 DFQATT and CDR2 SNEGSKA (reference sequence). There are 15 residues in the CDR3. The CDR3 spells CSARTTGGANTEAFF. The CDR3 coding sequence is TGCAGTGCTAGAACGACAGGGGGCGCGAACACTGAAGCTTTCTTT.

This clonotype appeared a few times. In DNA, the CDR3 is TGTGCCAGCAGTTACCTAGGGTTCGCTGAAGCTTTCTTT. Translation: CASSYLGFAEAFF. This chain connects TRBV6-2 or TRBV6-3 to TRBJ1-1; D remains ambiguous. V was pared by 2 bases and J by 6 bases, with 10 bases between. Germline CDR1 MNHEY, CDR2 SVGEGT. The CDR3 is 13 amino acids.

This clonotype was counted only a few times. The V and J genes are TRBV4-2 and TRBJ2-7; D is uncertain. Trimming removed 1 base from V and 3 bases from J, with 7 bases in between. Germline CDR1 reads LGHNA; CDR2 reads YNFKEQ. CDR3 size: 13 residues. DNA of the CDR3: TGTGCCAGCAGCCAAGGGATCCGCTACGAGCAGTACTTC. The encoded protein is CASSQGIRYEQYF.

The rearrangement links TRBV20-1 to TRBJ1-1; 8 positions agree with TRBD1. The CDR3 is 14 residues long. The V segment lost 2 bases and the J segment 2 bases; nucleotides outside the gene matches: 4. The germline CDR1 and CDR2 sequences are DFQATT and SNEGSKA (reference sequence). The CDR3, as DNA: TGCAGTGCTAGACGGACAGGGTATAACACTGAAGCTTTCTTT. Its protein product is CSARRTGYNTEAFF.

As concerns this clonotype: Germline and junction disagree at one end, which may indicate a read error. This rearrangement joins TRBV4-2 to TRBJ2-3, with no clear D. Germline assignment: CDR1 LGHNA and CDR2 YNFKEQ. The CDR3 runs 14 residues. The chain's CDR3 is CASSQGYITETQYF. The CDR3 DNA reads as TGTGCCAGCAGCCAAGGCTATATCACAGAGACGCAGTATTTT.

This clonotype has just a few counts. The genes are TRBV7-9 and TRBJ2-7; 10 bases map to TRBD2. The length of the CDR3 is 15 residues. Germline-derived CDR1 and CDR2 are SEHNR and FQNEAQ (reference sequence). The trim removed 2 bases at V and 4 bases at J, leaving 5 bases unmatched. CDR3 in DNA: TGTGCCAGCAGCTTACCGAGCGGGGGGGGATACGAGCAGTACTTC. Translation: CASSLPSGGGYEQYF. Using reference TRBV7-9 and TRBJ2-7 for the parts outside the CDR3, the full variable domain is DTGVSQNPRHKITKRGQNVTFRCDPISEHNRLYWYRQTLGQGPEFLTYFQNEAQLEKSRLLSDRFSAERPKGSFSTLEIQRTEQGDSAMYLCASSLPSGGGYEQYFGPGTRLTVT.

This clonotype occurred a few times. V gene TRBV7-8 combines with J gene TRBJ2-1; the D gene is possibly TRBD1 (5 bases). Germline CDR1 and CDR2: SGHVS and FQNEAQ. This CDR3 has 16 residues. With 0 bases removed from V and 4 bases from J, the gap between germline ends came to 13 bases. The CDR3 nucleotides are TGTGCCAGCAGCTTAGCAATGGCAGGGATATACAATGAGCAGTTCTTC. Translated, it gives CASSLAMAGIYNEQFF.

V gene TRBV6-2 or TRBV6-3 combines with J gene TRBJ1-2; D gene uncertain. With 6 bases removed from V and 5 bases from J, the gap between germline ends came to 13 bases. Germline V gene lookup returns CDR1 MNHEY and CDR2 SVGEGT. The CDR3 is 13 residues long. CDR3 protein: CASRESGSYGYTF. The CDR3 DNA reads TGTGCCAGCAGAGAATCGGGGTCGTATGGCTACACCTTC.

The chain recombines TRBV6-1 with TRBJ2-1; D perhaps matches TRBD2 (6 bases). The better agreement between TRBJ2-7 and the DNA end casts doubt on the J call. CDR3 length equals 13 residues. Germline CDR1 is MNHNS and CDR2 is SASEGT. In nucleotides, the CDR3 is TGTGCCAGCAATGTGGCGGGAAACAATGAGCAGTACTTC. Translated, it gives CASNVAGNNEQYF.

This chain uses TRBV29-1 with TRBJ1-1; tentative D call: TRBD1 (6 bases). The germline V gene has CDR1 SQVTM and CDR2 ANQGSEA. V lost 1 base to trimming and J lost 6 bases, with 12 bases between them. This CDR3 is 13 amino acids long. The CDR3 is CSVEAGADAEAFF. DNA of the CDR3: TGCAGCGTTGAAGCGGGGGCGGACGCTGAAGCTTTCTTT.

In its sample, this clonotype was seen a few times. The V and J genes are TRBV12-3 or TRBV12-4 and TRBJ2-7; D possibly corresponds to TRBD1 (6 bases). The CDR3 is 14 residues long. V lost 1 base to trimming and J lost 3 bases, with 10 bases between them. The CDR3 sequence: CASSLGLRGYEQYF. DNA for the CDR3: TGTGCCAGCAGTTTAGGTCTCAGGGGCTACGAGCAGTACTTC.

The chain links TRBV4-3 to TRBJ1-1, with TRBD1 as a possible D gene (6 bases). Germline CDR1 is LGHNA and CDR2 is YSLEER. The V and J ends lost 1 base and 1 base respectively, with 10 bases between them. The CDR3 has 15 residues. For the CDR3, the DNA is TGCGCCAGCAGCCAAGTAATAGGGGGGAACACTGAAGCTTTCTTT. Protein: CASSQVIGGNTEAFF.

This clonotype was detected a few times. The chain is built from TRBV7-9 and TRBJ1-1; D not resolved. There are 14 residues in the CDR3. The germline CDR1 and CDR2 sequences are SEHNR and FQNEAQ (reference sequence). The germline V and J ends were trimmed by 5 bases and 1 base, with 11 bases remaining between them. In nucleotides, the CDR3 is TGTGCCAGCAGCCCACAGCGGGGGAACACTGAAGCTTTCTTT. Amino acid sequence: CASSPQRGNTEAFF.

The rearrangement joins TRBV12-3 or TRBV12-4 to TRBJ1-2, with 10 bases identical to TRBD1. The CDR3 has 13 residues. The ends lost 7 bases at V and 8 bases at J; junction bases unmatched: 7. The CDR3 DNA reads TGTGCCAGCACAGACAGGGGGCCTAGGGGCTACACCTTC. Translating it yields CASTDRGPRGYTF.

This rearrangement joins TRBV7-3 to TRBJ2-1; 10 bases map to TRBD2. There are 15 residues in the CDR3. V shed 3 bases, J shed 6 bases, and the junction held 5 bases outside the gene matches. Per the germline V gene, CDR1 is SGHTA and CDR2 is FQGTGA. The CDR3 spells CASSFSSGGANEQFF. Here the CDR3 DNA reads TGTGCCAGCAGCTTCTCCAGCGGGGGGGCCAATGAGCAGTTCTTC. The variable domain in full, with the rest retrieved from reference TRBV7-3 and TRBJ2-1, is GAGVSQTPSNKVTEKGKYVELRCDPISGHTALYWYRQSLGQGPEFLIYFQGTGAADDSGLPNDRFFAVRPEGSVSTLKIQRTERGDSAVYLCASSFSSGGANEQFFGPGTRLTVL.

The CDR3 sequence is CSARETSGVDTQYF. CDR3 nucleotide sequence: TGCAGTGCTAGAGAAACTAGCGGAGTAGATACGCAGTATTTT. V is TRBV20-1 and J is TRBJ2-3, with 8 bases matching TRBD2. This CDR3 has 14 residues. Germline lookup yields CDR1 DFQATT and CDR2 SNEGSKA (reference sequence). V trimming: 0 bases; J trimming: 5 bases; junction bases outside the gene matches: 4.

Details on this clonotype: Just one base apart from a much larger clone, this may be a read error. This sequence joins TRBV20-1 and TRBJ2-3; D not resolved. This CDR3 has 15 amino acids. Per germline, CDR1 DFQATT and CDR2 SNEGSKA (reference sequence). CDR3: CSARPDPYSTDTQFF. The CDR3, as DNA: TGCAGTGCTAGACCAGACCCATACAGCACAGATACGCAGTTTTTT.

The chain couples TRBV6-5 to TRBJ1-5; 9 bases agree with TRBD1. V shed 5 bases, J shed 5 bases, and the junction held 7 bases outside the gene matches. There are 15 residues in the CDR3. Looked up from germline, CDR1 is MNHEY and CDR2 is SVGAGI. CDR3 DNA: TGTGCCAGCAGTCCGGACAGGGGACGTTATCAGCCCCAGCATTTT. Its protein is CASSPDRGRYQPQHF.

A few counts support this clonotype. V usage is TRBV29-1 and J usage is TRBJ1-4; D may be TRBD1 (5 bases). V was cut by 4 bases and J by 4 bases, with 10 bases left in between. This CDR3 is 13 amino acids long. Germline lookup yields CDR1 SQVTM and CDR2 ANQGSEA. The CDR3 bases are TGCAGCGTTGGACAGAATGTTAATGAAAAACTGTTTTTT. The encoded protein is CSVGQNVNEKLFF.

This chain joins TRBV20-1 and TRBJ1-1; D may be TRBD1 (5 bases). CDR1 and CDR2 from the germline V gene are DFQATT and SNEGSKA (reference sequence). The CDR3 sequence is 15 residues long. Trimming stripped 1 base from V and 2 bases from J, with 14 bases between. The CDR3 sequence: CSARVQGEKNTEAFF. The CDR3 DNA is TGCAGTGCTAGAGTTCAAGGGGAGAAAAACACTGAAGCTTTCTTT.

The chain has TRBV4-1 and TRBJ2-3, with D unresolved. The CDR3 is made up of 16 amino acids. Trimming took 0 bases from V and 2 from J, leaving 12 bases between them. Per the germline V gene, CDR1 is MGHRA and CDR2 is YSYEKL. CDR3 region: CASSQDRAKFTDTQYF. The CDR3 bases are TGCGCCAGCAGCCAAGATAGGGCGAAGTTCACAGATACGCAGTATTTT.